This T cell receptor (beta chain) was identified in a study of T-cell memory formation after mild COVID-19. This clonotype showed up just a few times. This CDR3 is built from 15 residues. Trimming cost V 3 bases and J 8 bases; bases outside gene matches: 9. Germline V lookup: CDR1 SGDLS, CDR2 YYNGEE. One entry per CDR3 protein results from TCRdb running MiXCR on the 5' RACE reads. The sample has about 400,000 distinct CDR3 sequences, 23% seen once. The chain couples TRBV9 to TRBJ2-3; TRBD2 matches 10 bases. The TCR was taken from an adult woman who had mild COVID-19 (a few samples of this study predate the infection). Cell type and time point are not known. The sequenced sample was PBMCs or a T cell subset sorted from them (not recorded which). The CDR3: CASSGGTSAVVTQYF. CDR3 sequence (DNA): TGTGCCAGCAGCGGCGGGACTAGCGCTGTTGTTACGCAGTATTTT. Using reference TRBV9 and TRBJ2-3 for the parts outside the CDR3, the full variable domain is DSGVTQTPKHLITATGQRVTLRCSPRSGDLSVYWYQQSLDQGLQFLIQYYNGEERAKGNILERFSAQQFPDLHSELNLSSLELGDSALYFCASSGGTSAVVTQYFGPGTRLTVL.